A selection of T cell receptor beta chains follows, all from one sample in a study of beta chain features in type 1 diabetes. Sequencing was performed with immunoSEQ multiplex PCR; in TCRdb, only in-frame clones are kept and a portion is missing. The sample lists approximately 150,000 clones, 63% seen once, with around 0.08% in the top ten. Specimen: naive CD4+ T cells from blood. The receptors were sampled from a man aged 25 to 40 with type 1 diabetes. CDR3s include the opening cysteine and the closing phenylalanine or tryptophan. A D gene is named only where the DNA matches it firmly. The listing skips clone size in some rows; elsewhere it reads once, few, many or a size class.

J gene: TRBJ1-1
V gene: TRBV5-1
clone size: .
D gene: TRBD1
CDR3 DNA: TGCGCCAGCAGCGCGGGACAGGGTTCTGACGGTTTCTTT
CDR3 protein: CASSAGQGSDGFF

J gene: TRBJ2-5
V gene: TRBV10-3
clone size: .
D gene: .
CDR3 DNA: TGTGCCATCAGTCGGGACTCCCAAGAGACCCAGTACTTC
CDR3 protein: CAISRDSQETQYF

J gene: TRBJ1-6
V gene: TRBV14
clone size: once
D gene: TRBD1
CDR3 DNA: TGTGCCAGCAGCCGAGGGGGCCCTCATAATTCACCCCTCCACTTT
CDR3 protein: CASSRGGPHNSPLHF

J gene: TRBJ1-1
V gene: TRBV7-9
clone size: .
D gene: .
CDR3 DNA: TGTGCCAGCAGCCGCATGGGGGGCTTCACTGAAGCTTTCTTT
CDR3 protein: CASSRMGGFTEAFF

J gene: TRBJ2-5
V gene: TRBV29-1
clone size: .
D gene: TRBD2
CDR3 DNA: TGCAGCGTGCGACTAGCGGGGGGCTGGGAGACCCAGTACTTC
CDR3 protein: CSVRLAGGWETQYF

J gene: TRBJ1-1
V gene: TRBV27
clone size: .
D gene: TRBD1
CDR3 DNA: TGTGCCAGCAGGGACAGGGACACTGAAGCTTTCTTT
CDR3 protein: CASRDRDTEAFF

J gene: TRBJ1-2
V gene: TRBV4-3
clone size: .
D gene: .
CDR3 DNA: TGCGCCAGCAGCCAAGCCTGGACGGGTGGCTACACCTTC
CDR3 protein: CASSQAWTGGYTF

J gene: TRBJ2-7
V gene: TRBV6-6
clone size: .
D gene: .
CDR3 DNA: TGTGCCAGCAGTCCCCGCGGGGGCATAACCTACGAGCAGTACTTC
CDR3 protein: CASSPRGGITYEQYF

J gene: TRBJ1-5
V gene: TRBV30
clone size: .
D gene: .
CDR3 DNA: TGTGCCTGGAGTGTACGTCTGATCAGTACAGGGAATCAGCCCCAGCATTTT
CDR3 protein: CAWSVRLISTGNQPQHF

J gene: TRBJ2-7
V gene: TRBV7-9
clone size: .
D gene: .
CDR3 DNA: TGTGCCAGCAGTTTTAACAGATACGAGCAGTACTTC
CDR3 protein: CASSFNRYEQYF

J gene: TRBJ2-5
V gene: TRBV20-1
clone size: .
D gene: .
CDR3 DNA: TGCAGTGCGGGGAAAGAGACCCAGTACTTC
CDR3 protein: CSAGKETQYF

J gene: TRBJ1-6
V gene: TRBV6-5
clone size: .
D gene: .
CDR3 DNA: TGTGCCAGCAGTTACTCGGGGACCCCTTATAATTCACCCCTCCACTTT
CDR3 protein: CASSYSGTPYNSPLHF

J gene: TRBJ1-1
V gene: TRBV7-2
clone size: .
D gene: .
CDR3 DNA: TGTGCCAGCAGCGGTTGGGACTCCACTGAAGCTTTCTTT
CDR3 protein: CASSGWDSTEAFF

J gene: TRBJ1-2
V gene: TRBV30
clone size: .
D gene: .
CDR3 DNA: TGTGCCTGCCCCAGCCGCATACCGGGGGGCTACACCTTC
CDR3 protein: CACPSRIPGGYTF

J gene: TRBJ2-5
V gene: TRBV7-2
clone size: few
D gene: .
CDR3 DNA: TGTGCCAGCAGCACCGGGCCCCCCCAAGAGACCCAGTACTTC
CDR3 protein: CASSTGPPQETQYF

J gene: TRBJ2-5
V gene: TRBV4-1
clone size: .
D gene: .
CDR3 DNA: TGCGCCAGCAGCCAAGAAGAGCTCGGACTAACTGAGACCCAGTACTTC
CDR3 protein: CASSQEELGLTETQYF

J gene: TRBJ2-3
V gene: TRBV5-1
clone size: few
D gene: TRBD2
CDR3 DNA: TGCGCCAGCACGGGACTAGCGGCAAGCACAGATACGCAGTATTTT
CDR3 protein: CASTGLAASTDTQYF

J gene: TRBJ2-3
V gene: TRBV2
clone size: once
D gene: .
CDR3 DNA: TGTGCCAGCCGCGTTCCTAGAGTGGGACATAGTAGGACAGATACGCAGTATTTT
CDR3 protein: CASRVPRVGHSRTDTQYF

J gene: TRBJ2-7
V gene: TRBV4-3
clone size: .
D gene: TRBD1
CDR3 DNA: TGCGCCAGCAGCCAGGACAGGGTCGGCGAGCAGTACTTC
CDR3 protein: CASSQDRVGEQYF

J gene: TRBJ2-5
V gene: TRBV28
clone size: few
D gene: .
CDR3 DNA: TGTGCCAGCAGTTTGCAGCCGGAGACCCAGTACTTC
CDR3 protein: CASSLQPETQYF

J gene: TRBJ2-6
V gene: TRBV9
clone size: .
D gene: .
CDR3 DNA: TGTGCCAGCAGCGTCCGTTCTGGGGCCAACGTCCTGACTTTC
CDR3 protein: CASSVRSGANVLTF

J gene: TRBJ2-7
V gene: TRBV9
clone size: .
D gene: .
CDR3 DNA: TGTGCCAGCAGCGTAGACGGGATAAGGCACGAGCAGTACTTC
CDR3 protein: CASSVDGIRHEQYF

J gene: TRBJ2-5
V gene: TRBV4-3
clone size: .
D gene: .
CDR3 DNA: TGCGCCAGCAGCCAAGATCTATACGAGACCCAGTACTTC
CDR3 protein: CASSQDLYETQYF

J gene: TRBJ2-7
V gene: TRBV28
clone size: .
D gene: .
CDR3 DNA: TGTGCCAGCAGAGGCAGAAGCTCCTACGAGCAGTACTTC
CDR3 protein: CASRGRSSYEQYF

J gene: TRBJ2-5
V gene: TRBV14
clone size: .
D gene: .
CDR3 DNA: TGTGCCAGCAGCCAAGAGACCCAGTACTTC
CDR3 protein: CASSQETQYF

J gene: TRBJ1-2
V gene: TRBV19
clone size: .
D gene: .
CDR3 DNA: TGTGCCAGTAGTATCCCGCTTCACTATGGCTACACCTTC
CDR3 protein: CASSIPLHYGYTF

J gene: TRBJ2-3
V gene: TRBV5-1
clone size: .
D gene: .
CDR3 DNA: TGCGCCAGCAGCTCCGCGGGCACAGATACGCAGTATTTT
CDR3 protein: CASSSAGTDTQYF

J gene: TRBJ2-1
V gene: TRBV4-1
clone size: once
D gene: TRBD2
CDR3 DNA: TGCGCCAGCAGCCAAGAGAGGTCCGGGACTAGGGAGCAGTTCTTC
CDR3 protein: CASSQERSGTREQFF

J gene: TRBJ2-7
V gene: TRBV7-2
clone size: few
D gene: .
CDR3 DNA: TGTGCCAGCAGCTTTGGGACCGAAAGGAATGAGCAGTACTTC
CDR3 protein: CASSFGTERNEQYF

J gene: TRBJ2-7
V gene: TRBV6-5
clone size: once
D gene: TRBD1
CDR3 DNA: TGTGCCAGCAGTTACTCGACTGGACAGGGTTACGAGCAGTACTTC
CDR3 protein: CASSYSTGQGYEQYF

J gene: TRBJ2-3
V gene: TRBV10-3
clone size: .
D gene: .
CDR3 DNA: TGTGCCATCAGTGAGAGCAAGGATACGCAGTATTTT
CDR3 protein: CAISESKDTQYF

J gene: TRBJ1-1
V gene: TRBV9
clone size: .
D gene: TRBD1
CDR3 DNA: TGTGCCAGCAGCCCAAGGACAGGGAAAAACACTGAAGCTTTCTTT
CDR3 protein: CASSPRTGKNTEAFF

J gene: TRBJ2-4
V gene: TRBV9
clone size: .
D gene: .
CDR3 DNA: TGTGCCAGCAGCGTAGGTCCCCTAGCCAAAAACATTCAGTACTTC
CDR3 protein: CASSVGPLAKNIQYF

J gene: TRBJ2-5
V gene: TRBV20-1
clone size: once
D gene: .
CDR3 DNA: TGCAGTGCTTTGCTGGAGGAGACCCAGTACTTC
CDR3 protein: CSALLEETQYF

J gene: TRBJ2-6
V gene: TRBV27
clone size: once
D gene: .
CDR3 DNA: TGTGCCAGCAGTTTATCAAGGTCTGGGGCCAACGTCCTGACTTTC
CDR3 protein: CASSLSRSGANVLTF

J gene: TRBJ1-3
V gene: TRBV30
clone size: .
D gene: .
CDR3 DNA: TGTGCCTGGAGATACAGCTCTGGAAACACCATATATTTT
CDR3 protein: CAWRYSSGNTIYF

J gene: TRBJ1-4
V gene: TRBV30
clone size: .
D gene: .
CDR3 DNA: TGTGCCTGGAGCTTTTTCGGATCTAATGAAAAACTGTTTTTT
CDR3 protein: CAWSFFGSNEKLFF

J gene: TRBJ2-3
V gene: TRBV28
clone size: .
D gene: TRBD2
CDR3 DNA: TGTGCCAGCAGTGGACCGGGACTAGCGGGGGGGAATACGCAGTATTTT
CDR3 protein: CASSGPGLAGGNTQYF

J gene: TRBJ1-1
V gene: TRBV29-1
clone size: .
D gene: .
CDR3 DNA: TGCAGCGTTGACCGACAGGCCTATAAACGTGTGAACACTGAAGCTTTCTTT
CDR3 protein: CSVDRQAYKRVNTEAFF

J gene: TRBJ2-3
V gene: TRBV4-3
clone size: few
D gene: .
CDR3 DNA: TGCGCCAGCAGCCAAGAAAGCCGCATGACGCAGTATTTT
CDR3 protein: CASSQESRMTQYF

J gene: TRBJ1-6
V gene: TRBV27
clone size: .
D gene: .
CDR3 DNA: TGTGCCAGCAGCGAAGGGGTCTATAATTCACCCCTCCACTTT
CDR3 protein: CASSEGVYNSPLHF

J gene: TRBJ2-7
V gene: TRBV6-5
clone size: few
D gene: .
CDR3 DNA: TGTGCCAGCAGTTACTCGTCTGAGTCCTACGAGCAGTACTTC
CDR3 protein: CASSYSSESYEQYF

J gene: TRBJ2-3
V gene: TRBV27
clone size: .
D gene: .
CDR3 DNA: TGTGCCAGCAGTTTAGTAGCAAGCACAGATACGCAGTATTTT
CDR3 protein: CASSLVASTDTQYF

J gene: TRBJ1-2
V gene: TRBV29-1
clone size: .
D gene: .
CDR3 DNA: TGCAGCGTCGATGGTAATGGCTATGGCTACACCTTC
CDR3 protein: CSVDGNGYGYTF

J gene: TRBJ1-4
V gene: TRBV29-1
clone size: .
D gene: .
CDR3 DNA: TGCAGCGTTTTACGGCAGGGCGGCGAAAAACTGTTTTTT
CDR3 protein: CSVLRQGGEKLFF

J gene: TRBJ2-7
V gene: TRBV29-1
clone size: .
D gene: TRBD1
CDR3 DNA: TGCAGCGTTGGCCCTCTTCCCGGGACAGGGGGCTACGAGCAGTACTTC
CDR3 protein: CSVGPLPGTGGYEQYF

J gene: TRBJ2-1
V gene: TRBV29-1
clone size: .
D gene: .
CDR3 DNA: TGCAGCGTTGAGTTATCGGGGCCGTACAATGAGCAGTTCTTC
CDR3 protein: CSVELSGPYNEQFF

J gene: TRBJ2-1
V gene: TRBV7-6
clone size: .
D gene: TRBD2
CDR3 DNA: TGTGCCAGCAGCCCCGTTCTAGCGGGGGGTTTTGAGCAGTTCTTC
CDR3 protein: CASSPVLAGGFEQFF

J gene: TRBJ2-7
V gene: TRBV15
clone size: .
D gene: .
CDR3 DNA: TGTGCCACCAGCAGAGCGGGGTCCGTCTACGAGCAGTACTTC
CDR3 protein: CATSRAGSVYEQYF

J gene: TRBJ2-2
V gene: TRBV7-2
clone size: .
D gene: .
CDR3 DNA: TGTGCCAGCAGCCCCGGACACCTTAACGGGGAGCTGTTTTTT
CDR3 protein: CASSPGHLNGELFF

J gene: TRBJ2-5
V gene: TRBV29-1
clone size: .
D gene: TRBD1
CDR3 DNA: TGCAGCGTTGATCTGACAGGGAATCAAGAGACCCAGTACTTC
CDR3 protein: CSVDLTGNQETQYF

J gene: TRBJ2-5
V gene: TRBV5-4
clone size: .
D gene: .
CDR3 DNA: TGTGCCAGCAGGCGCGCCCAACAGGGGAGGGAGACCCAGTACTTC
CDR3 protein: CASRRAQQGRETQYF

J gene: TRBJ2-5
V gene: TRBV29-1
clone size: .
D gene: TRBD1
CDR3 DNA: TGCAGCGTTGAGGAATCGGGACAGAAAGAGACCCAGTACTTC
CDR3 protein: CSVEESGQKETQYF

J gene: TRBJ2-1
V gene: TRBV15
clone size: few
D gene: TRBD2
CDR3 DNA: TGTGCCACCAGCAGTTCGAGCGGGGGGAGTAGTTACAATGAGCAGTTCTTC
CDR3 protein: CATSSSSGGSSYNEQFF